Here is one TCR beta chain with its context. Its antigen remains unknown. A much larger clone differs from this one at a single base, so this may be a read error. The source of the sample is a study of blood T cells in healthy people across ages. General observations from the study: Both higher diversity and more naive CD4+ cells marked long-lived donors when set against aged donors. TCR beta diversity, measured per million T cells, fell in a roughly linear way with age.

The authors ran a second PCR of roughly 6 to 12 cycles using a sample-barcoded 5' primer and a J-beta primer mix. A template-switch adaptor containing 12 random nucleotides labeled each cDNA molecule. TCRdb reanalysed the 5' RACE reads using MiXCR and keeps one entry per CDR3 protein. The profile shows roughly 900,000 distinct CDR3 sequences, around 30% of them singletons. Trimming cost V 3 bases and J 6 bases; bases outside gene matches: 6. There are 14 residues in the CDR3. Germline V CDR1 and CDR2: DFQATT, SNEGSKA (reference sequence). Sequencing was performed on blood. The chain recombines TRBV20-1 with TRBJ2-1; 9 bases agree with TRBD2. This TCR derives from a woman older than 75 in good health. CDR3 DNA sequence: TGCAGTGCTAGCCGCGGGGGGGGCCTCAATGAGCAGTTCTTC. Encoded protein: CSASRGGGLNEQFF.